This T cell receptor beta chain was sequenced in a study of CD8 T cells in ankylosing spondylitis (dated by TCRdb to the late 2010s). Context from the whole study: To find TCR variants linked to disease, the study profiled T cell receptor beta repertoires in ankylosing spondylitis patients and healthy donors. The full study cohort comprised about 24 ankylosing spondylitis patients and 110 or so healthy donors. Peripheral blood samples were taken, and synovial fluid was additionally collected from ankylosing spondylitis patients. Overall study results and their limits: A TCR beta motif of several highly homologous amino acid variants appeared characteristic of blood from ankylosing spondylitis patients. In peripheral blood, the disease-linked clones were found at relatively low frequencies and had a CD8+ phenotype. The disease-linked clones were reported as significantly enriched in matched synovial fluid samples from ankylosing spondylitis patients. Some TCR beta motif variants had previously been reported in synovial fluid and blood of reactive arthritis patients, which suggested common disease-initiation mechanisms.

Sequencing used an Illumina HiSeq 2500. TCR beta libraries were prepared by quantitative 5'-RACE with molecular barcodes. The study's own analysis went as follows. A new computational method based on a probabilistic model of VDJ rearrangement was used to identify disease-linked TCR variants. TCRdb trimmed public reads at Q25 via fastp, called clones via MiXCR and kept in-frame beta chains. Every CDR3 protein is listed once, alongside the most common genes and DNA of its rows. TCRdb, not the original authors, processed these V and J calls. Here the sample has 250,000 to 400,000 distinct CDR3 sequences; around 10% occur a single time. The top ten constitute roughly 9.5% of the sample. The cysteine opens and the phenylalanine closes a CDR3 of 16 amino acids. Solely the CDR3 DNA is kept, with 48 bases framed from the first base. CDR1 and CDR2 are drawn from the germline V gene: SGHRS, YFSETQ. The germline ends are 21 bases apart after V is trimmed by 4 bases and J by 8 bases.

Concerning this clonotype: This receptor's antigen is unknown. Per-base quality was not reported, and no clone a single base away is much larger than it.

The specimen sequenced was blood, either unsorted or a sorted T cell fraction (not recorded which). This sequence was found in a female donor with ankylosing spondylitis or in good health (not recorded which). The chain is assembled from TRBV5-1 and TRBJ1-4; the best D guess is TRBD1, with 5 bases matching. The DNA is as follows: TGCGCCAGCAGCCCGAGTCCAGGGTTCGGTAGAGAAAAACTGTTTTTT. Translated, this is CASSPSPGFGREKLFF.